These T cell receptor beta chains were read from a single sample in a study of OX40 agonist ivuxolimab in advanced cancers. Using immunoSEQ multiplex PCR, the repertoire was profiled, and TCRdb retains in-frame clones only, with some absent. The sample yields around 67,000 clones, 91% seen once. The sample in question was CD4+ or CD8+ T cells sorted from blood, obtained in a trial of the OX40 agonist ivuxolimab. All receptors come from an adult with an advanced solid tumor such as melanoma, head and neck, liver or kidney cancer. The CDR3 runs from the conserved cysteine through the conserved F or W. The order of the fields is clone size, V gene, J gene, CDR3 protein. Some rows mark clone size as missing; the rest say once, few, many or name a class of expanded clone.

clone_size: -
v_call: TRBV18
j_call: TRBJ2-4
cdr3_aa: CASSPSSPDSGIQYF

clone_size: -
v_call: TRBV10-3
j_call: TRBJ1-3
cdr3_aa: CASQGQLTSGNTIYF

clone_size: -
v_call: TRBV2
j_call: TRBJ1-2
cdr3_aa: CASSDLAGASEGYGYTF

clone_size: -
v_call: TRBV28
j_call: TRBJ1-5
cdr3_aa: CASSLGQGFQPQHF

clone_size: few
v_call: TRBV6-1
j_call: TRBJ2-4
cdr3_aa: CASSEEGRLAGRAKNIQYF

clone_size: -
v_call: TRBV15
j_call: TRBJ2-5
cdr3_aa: CATSRPTGAVETQYF

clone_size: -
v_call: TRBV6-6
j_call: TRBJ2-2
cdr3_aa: CASSLAGENTGELFF

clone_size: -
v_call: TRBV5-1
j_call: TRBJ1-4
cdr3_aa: CASSFAGGGEKLFF

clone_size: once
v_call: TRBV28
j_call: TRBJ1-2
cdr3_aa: CASSLIQGGYGYTF

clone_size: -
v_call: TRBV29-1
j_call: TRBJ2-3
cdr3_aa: CSVPGADTQYF

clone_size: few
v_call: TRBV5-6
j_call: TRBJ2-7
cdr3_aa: CASSLFWTGVDEQYF

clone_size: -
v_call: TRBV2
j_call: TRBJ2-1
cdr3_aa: CASSELGGASYNEQFF

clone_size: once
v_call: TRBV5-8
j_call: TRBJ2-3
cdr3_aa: CASSSLMGADTQYF

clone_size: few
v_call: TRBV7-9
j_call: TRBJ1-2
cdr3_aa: CASSLGTGYGYTF

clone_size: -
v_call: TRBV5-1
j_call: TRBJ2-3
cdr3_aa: CASSLVSGSGTDTQYF

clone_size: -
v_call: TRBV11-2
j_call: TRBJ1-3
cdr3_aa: CASSLESGNTIYF

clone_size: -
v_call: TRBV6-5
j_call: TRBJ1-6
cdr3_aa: CASSYRDTPLHF

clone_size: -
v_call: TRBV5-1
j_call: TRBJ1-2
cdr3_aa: CASSLAPGLEYGYTF

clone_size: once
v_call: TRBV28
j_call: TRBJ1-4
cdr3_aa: CASSLRDPGEKLFF

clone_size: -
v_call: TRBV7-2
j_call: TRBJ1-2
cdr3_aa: CASSAIGTGGNRFYGYTF

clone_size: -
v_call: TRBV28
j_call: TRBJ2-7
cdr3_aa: CASSPRTGFGEQYF

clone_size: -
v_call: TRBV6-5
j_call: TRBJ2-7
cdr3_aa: CASSLNRGSPYEQYF

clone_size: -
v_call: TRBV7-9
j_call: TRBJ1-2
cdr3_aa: CASSSRQGALYTF

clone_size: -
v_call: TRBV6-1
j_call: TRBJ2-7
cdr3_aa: CASRSSYQQYF